A selection of T cell receptor beta chains follows, all from one sample in a study of blood T cells in healthy people across ages. TCRdb itself ran the 5' RACE reads through MiXCR, one entry per CDR3 protein. The sample holds about 1.6 million distinct CDR3 sequences, 30% to 40% seen once. Specimen: blood. The receptors come from a woman under 40 in good health. Both conserved end residues are part of each CDR3. A D gene is named only where the DNA matches it firmly. Not all rows give a size; the values are once, few, many and, for expanded clones, a class.

V	J	D	size	DNA	CDR3
TRBV20-1	TRBJ2-3	-	many	TGCAGTGCTAGTAGGGGGGCCGACCCCGATACGCAGTATTTT	CSASRGADPDTQYF
TRBV6-5	TRBJ1-1	-	-	TGTGCCAGCAGTTACCTGAGAACTACTGAAGCTTTCTTT	CASSYLRTTEAFF
TRBV4-1	TRBJ1-2	-	few	TGCGCCAGCAGCCAAGCCCCCGGGACCTCCGAGGGTTATGGCTACACCTTC	CASSQAPGTSEGYGYTF
TRBV15	TRBJ1-2	-	-	TGTGCCACCAGCAGAGATTCATCGACAATCTATGGCTACACCTTC	CATSRDSSTIYGYTF
TRBV6-1	TRBJ1-5	-	few	TGTGCCAGCAGTAACGGCAGGGGTAGCAATCAGCCCCAGCATTTT	CASSNGRGSNQPQHF
TRBV18	TRBJ2-7	TRBD2	-	TGTGCCAGCTCTCCCGGGACTAGCGGAAAATACGAGCAGTACTTC	CASSPGTSGKYEQYF
TRBV20-1	TRBJ2-5	-	-	TGCAGTGCTCCTCCAAGGAGGAGGGCCCAAGAGACCCAGTACTTC	CSAPPRRRAQETQYF
TRBV27	TRBJ2-1	TRBD2	-	TGTGCCGGCAGTCTACTAGCGGGAGGGGATTTTCCTTCCAATGAGCAGTTCTTC	CAGSLLAGGDFPSNEQFF
TRBV7-8	TRBJ2-3	TRBD2	few	TGTGCCAGCAGCCCTTGGCTAGCGGGAGGGCCCTCGGCAGATACGCAGTATTTT	CASSPWLAGGPSADTQYF
TRBV13	TRBJ2-5	-	-	TGTGCCAGCAGCAGCCATGCGCGGTCTCAAGAGACCCAGTACTTC	CASSSHARSQETQYF
TRBV10-3	TRBJ2-7	-	few	TGTGCCATCAGTACGAGCCGGGGAGCTCCCGAGCAGTACTTC	CAISTSRGAPEQYF
TRBV20-1	TRBJ1-2	-	-	TGCAGTGCTAATTCCCCTGGGGGCCACTATGGCTACACCTTC	CSANSPGGHYGYTF
TRBV12-3/TRBV12-4	TRBJ1-1	-	-	TGTGCCAGCAGTCTTAGTTGGGAAGCTTTCTTT	CASSLSWEAFF
TRBV5-8	TRBJ2-5	-	-	TGTGCCAGCAGCTTGTCGTTAGTTAAGGAGACCCAGTACTTC	CASSLSLVKETQYF
TRBV6-2/TRBV6-3	TRBJ2-2	TRBD2	-	TGTGCCAGCAGTCGGACTAGCGGGAGAAGCACCGGGGAGCTGTTTTTT	CASSRTSGRSTGELFF
TRBV20-1	TRBJ1-2	TRBD1	few	TGCAGTGCTTGGGACAGCAATGGCTACACCTTC	CSAWDSNGYTF
TRBV4-3	TRBJ1-1	-	-	TGCGCCAGCAGCCAAGTGATCCGCGACACTGAAGCTTTCTTT	CASSQVIRDTEAFF
TRBV3-1	TRBJ2-7	TRBD2	few	TGTGCCAGCAGCCGGGAACTAGCGGCTAGCTCCTACGAGCAGTACTTC	CASSRELAASSYEQYF
TRBV12-3/TRBV12-4	TRBJ2-3	-	few	TGTGCCAGCAGTTGGAAGCGAGCAGATACGCAGTATTTT	CASSWKRADTQYF
TRBV19	TRBJ1-2	TRBD1	-	TGTGCCACCTACCACCGGGGACAGGGCTATGGCTACACCTTC	CATYHRGQGYGYTF
TRBV5-1	TRBJ2-3	-	-	TGCGCCAGCAGCCAGGTCCCACCAGATACGCAGTATTTT	CASSQVPPDTQYF
TRBV10-3	TRBJ2-7	-	-	TGTGCCATCAGTGAGTCGATAGGGGGACGGGGCTCCTACAATGAGCAGTACTTC	CAISESIGGRGSYNEQYF
TRBV3-1	TRBJ2-7	-	-	TGTGCCAGCAGCCACGGTGGTGACGAGCAGTACTTC	CASSHGGDEQYF
TRBV7-3	TRBJ2-1	-	-	TGTGCCAGCAGCTCGTCAGGTGACTCCTACAATGAGCAGTTCTTC	CASSSSGDSYNEQFF
TRBV9	TRBJ2-1	TRBD2	few	TGTGCCAGCAGCGTAGGAGCGGGAGCGAACTACAATGAGCAGTTCTTC	CASSVGAGANYNEQFF
TRBV27	TRBJ2-7	-	-	TGTGCCAGCAGTTTAGGCAGGGAGAACTCCTACGAGCAGTACTTC	CASSLGRENSYEQYF
TRBV27	TRBJ2-1	TRBD2	-	TGTGCCGGCAGTCTTCCTAGCGGGAGTGTCTATGAGCAGTTCTTC	CAGSLPSGSVYEQFF
TRBV5-5	TRBJ1-4	-	-	TGTGCCAGCAGCTTGGGGCAGGGCTCCGGAAAACTGTTTTTT	CASSLGQGSGKLFF
TRBV27	TRBJ1-2	TRBD1	-	TGCGCCAGCAGCGTAACAGGGGGAGCTGGCTACACCTTC	CASSVTGGAGYTF
TRBV25-1	TRBJ2-5	-	few	TGTGCCAGCAGTGAGGGGCAGTTGCGGATGGGGACCCAGTACTTC	CASSEGQLRMGTQYF
TRBV4-1	TRBJ2-7	TRBD1	-	TGCGCCAGCAGCCAAGAGACAGGGTTTTACGAGCAGTACTTC	CASSQETGFYEQYF
TRBV11-2	TRBJ2-6	-	few	TGTGCCAGCAGCTTAAACCGGGACGGCTCTGGGGCCAACGTCCTGACTTTC	CASSLNRDGSGANVLTF
TRBV7-9	TRBJ2-7	TRBD2	few	TGTGCCAGCAGCTTGGGAACTAGCGATTCGGAGCAGTACTTC	CASSLGTSDSEQYF
TRBV9	TRBJ1-4	-	-	TGTGCCAGCAGCGTAGGGGCCCTCACACTTAATGAAAAACTGTTTTTT	CASSVGALTLNEKLFF
TRBV10-3	TRBJ1-5	-	few	TGTGCCATCAGTGAGGCGGGACTAACGGATCAGCCCCAGCATTTT	CAISEAGLTDQPQHF
TRBV10-2	TRBJ1-2	-	-	TGCGCCAGCAGTGTATCTCGTTCCAACTATGGCTACACCTTC	CASSVSRSNYGYTF
TRBV20-1	TRBJ2-1	TRBD2	-	TGCAGTGCTAGGGGACTAGCGGGAGGTGATGAGCAGTTCTTC	CSARGLAGGDEQFF
TRBV7-3	TRBJ1-1	-	once	TGTGCCAGCAGCCTCGGGTCCCCCACTGAAGCTTTCTTT	CASSLGSPTEAFF
TRBV27	TRBJ1-1	TRBD1	few	TGTGCCAGCAGTACTCAACAGGGGCGGTCTTTCTTT	CASSTQQGRSFF
TRBV5-1	TRBJ1-4	-	-	TGCGCCAGCAGCTTGGGGCGACAGGTGGCAGGGGAAAAACTGTTTTTT	CASSLGRQVAGEKLFF